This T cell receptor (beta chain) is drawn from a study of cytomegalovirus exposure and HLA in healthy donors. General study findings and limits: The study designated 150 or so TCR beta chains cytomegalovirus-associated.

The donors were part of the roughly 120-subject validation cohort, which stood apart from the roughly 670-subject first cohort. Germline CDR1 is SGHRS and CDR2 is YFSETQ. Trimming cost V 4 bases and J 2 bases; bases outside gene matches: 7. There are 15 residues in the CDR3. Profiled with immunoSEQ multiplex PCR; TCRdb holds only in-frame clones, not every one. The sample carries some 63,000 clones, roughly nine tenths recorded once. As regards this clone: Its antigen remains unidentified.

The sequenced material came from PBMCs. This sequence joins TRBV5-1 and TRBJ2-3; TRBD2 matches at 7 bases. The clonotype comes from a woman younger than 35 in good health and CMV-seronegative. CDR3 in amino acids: CASSLRGWDTDTQYF. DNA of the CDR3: TGCGCCAGCAGCCTGCGGGGGTGGGACACAGATACGCAGTATTTT.